These 31 T cell receptor beta chains share one sample of origin, sequenced in a study of shared clonotypes between healthy human individuals. TCRdb's copy holds only in-frame clones and misses some; the assay was immunoSEQ multiplex PCR. This sample has some 1,400,000 clones, with around 97% found just once. Sequenced: naive CD4+ T cells sorted from blood. Subset given: CD45RA+ positively selected. The receptor source for this set is a man aged 25-45 years in good health.

The V gene is TRBV7-6, the J gene TRBJ2-7; 11 positions agree with TRBD2. CDR1 SGHVS and CDR2 FNYEAQ come from the germline V gene. The J segment lost 4 bases and the V segment lost 5 bases, leaving 13 bases of the junction unmatched. The CDR3 spans 17 residues. Here the CDR3 reads CASSPIATSGIGYEQYF. In nucleotides, the CDR3 is TGTGCCAGCAGCCCAATCGCGACTAGCGGGATAGGTTACGAGCAGTACTTC.

The CDR3 loop reads CASSRSAGNTIYF. As DNA, the CDR3 is TGTGCCAGCAGCAGGTCAGCGGGAAACACCATATATTTT. The rearrangement joins TRBV25-1 to TRBJ1-3, with D uncertain. V was pared by 6 bases and J by 4 bases, with 10 bases between. Germline loops: CDR1 MGHDK, CDR2 SYGVNS. The CDR3 totals 13 residues. The variable domain in full, completed from reference TRBV25-1 and TRBJ1-3, reads EADIYQTPRYLVIGTGKKITLECSQTMGHDKMYWYQQDPGMELHLIHYSYGVNSTEKGDLSSESTVSRIRTEHFPLTLESARPSHTSQYLCASSRSAGNTIYFGEGSWLTVV.

The rearrangement uses TRBV7-9 and TRBJ2-1, with 13 bases aligning to TRBD2. The CDR3 covers 19 residues. The germline V gene has CDR1 SEHNR and CDR2 FQNEAQ (reference sequence). With 5 bases clipped from V and 3 bases from J, the junction kept 13 bases outside the gene matches. CDR3: CASSLGLAGAQRLYNEQFF. The CDR3 coding sequence is TGTGCCAGCAGCCTTGGACTAGCGGGAGCCCAACGACTCTACAATGAGCAGTTCTTC.

V usage is TRBV4-1 and J usage is TRBJ2-1, with a weak D call TRBD1 (7 bases). The CDR3 covers 16 residues. The V gene's germline CDR1 is MGHRA and CDR2 YSYEKL. Trimming left V 4 bases short and J 0 bases short, with 13 bases between. CDR3 protein: CASSPQGGTSYNEQFF. CDR3 bases: TGCGCCAGCAGCCCGCAGGGGGGCACCTCCTACAATGAGCAGTTCTTC.

V and J are TRBV5-8 and TRBJ2-3, with D hard to call. The CDR3 totals 14 residues. Germline CDR1 reads SGHTS; CDR2 reads YDEGEE. The ends were cut back, 3 bases at V and 5 bases at J, with 13 bases in the middle. DNA for the CDR3: TGTGCCAGCAGCTCCGCGGAAGTGGGAGATACGCAGTATTTT. Its translation is CASSSAEVGDTQYF.

A word on this clone: Within the sample, other DNA sequences also encode this same CDR3. The gene calls are TRBV7-2 and TRBJ2-1; weak D call: TRBD2 (6 bases). The CDR3 spans 14 residues. Trimming removed 2 bases from V and 6 bases from J, with 11 bases in between. Germline CDR1 is SGHTA and CDR2 is FQGNSA. The CDR3 sequence: CASSLRRGGNEQFF. The CDR3 DNA sequence: TGTGCCAGCAGCTTAAGGAGGGGAGGCAATGAGCAGTTCTTC.

The V gene is TRBV4-1, the J gene TRBJ1-5, with no clear D. The CDR3 has 13 amino acids. V lost 0 bases and J lost 6, with 6 bases in between. Germline V gene lookup returns CDR1 MGHRA and CDR2 YSYEKL. The CDR3 DNA is TGCGCCAGCAGCCAAGATGAATTTCAGCCCCAGCATTTT. Residues: CASSQDEFQPQHF.

This chain uses TRBV5-4 with TRBJ1-6; a possible D gene is TRBD1 (5 bases). V shed 4 bases and J shed 8 bases, with 10 bases lying between them. The CDR3 runs to 13 residues. Germline CDR1 and CDR2: SGHNT and YYREEE (reference sequence). CDR3 sequence reads: CASSRDADSPLHF. CDR3 DNA sequence: TGTGCCAGCAGCCGGGACGCCGATTCACCCCTCCACTTT.

DNA for the CDR3: TGCGCCAGCAGCTTGGGCCCAGCGGGATTCGAGCAGTACTTC. Its translation: CASSLGPAGFEQYF. V gene TRBV5-1 combines with J gene TRBJ2-7; 7 bases align to TRBD2. This CDR3 spans 14 amino acids. Germline V gene data show CDR1 as SGHRS and CDR2 as YFSETQ. V shed 0 bases and J 6 bases; nucleotides not matched to a gene: 6. The full variable domain, rest sourced from reference TRBV5-1 and TRBJ2-7, is KAGVTQTPRYLIKTRGQQVTLSCSPISGHRSVSWYQQTPGQGLQFLFEYFSETQRNKGNFPGRFSGRQFSNSRSEMNVSTLELGDSALYLCASSLGPAGFEQYFGPGTRLTVT.

J is TRBJ1-2 and V is TRBV6-1; unclear D gene. V was trimmed by 8 bases and J by 0 bases, leaving 10 bases between them. Germline CDR1 reads MNHNS; CDR2 reads SASEGT. CDR3 length: 13 residues. The CDR3 coding sequence is TGTGCCAGCGTGAGTTTAGCTAACTATGGCTACACCTTC. Its translation: CASVSLANYGYTF.

The chain joins TRBV28 to TRBJ1-2; D unclear. This CDR3 has 13 residues. Germline V gene lookup returns CDR1 MDHEN and CDR2 SYDVKM. Trimming removed 5 bases from V and 8 bases from J, with 15 bases in between. DNA for the CDR3: TGTGCCAGCAGTCCCCACTCGACGGGCGGCTACACCTTC. As protein: CASSPHSTGGYTF.

The rearrangement uses TRBV5-1 and TRBJ2-1, with D possibly being TRBD1 (6 bases). Germline CDR1 and CDR2: SGHRS and YFSETQ. The CDR3 loop spans 16 amino acids. V was cut by 3 bases and J by 0 bases, with 13 bases left in between. The CDR3 DNA is TGCGCCAGCAGCTGGGAGACAGGCTTCTCCTACAATGAGCAGTTCTTC. It is translated as CASSWETGFSYNEQFF.

This chain connects TRBV28 to TRBJ2-5; 7 positions match TRBD1. The trim removed 7 bases at V and 5 bases at J, leaving 7 bases unmatched. CDR1 MDHEN and CDR2 SYDVKM come from the germline V gene. The CDR3 extends over 13 amino acids. The CDR3, as DNA: TGTGCCAGCATCAAGGACAGGATGGAGACCCAGTACTTC. Translating gives CASIKDRMETQYF. Filled out from reference TRBV28 and TRBJ2-5, the complete variable domain reads DVKVTQSSRYLVKRTGEKVFLECVQDMDHENMFWYRQDPGLGLRLIYFSYDVKMKEKGDIPEGYSVSREKKERFSLILESASTNQTSMYLCASIKDRMETQYFGPGTRLLVL.

The V and J genes are TRBV10-3 and TRBJ1-2; TRBD1 aligns across 8 bases. V lost 2 bases, J lost 10 bases, and 6 bases stayed unmatched. Germline loops: CDR1 ENHRY, CDR2 SYGVKD. This CDR3 is 13 amino acids long. DNA of the CDR3: TGTGCCATCAGTGAGGTAGGACAGGGTGACTACACCTTC. Protein product: CAISEVGQGDYTF.

The chain recombines TRBV10-2 with TRBJ2-7, with a possible D match to TRBD2 (5 bases). Per the germline V gene, CDR1 is WSHSY and CDR2 is SAAADI. The CDR3 length is 17 residues. Trimming took off 0 bases at V and 3 bases at J, with 18 bases between the two ends. This CDR3 reads CASSESTGRLAVYEQYF. CDR3 coding DNA: TGCGCCAGCAGTGAGTCGACGGGGAGACTTGCTGTCTACGAGCAGTACTTC.

J is TRBJ2-1 and V is TRBV5-6; D perhaps matches TRBD1 (5 bases). Germline V gene sequence: CDR1 SGHDT, CDR2 YYEEEE. V lost 2 bases and J 3 bases, leaving 12 bases between the germline ends. The CDR3 covers 15 residues. DNA of the CDR3: TGTGCCAGCAGCTTACAGGTCCTTAACTACAATGAGCAGTTCTTC. Residues: CASSLQVLNYNEQFF.

This clone was seen more than once but under ten times. This chain links TRBV19 with TRBJ2-5; D gene uncertain. The CDR3 totals 11 residues. V was clipped by 5 bases and J by 1 base, with 2 bases between them. Germline CDR1 reads LNHDA; CDR2 reads SQIVND (reference sequence). The CDR3 loop is CASSVQETQYF. DNA for the CDR3: TGTGCCAGTAGTGTCCAAGAGACCCAGTACTTC.

The chain couples TRBV7-9 to TRBJ2-3; perhaps D is TRBD1 or TRBD2 (6 bases each). The V gene lost 7 bases and the J gene lost 6 bases, with 17 bases spanning the gap. The CDR3 is made up of 14 amino acids. From germline, CDR1 is SEHNR and CDR2 FQNEAQ (reference sequence). The CDR3 bases are TGTGCCAGCACCCTGGGGGGCCCCACCGATACGCAGTATTTT. This sequence encodes CASTLGGPTDTQYF.

Here the CDR3 reads CASSYGSGGLGYTF. DNA for the CDR3: TGTGCCAGCAGTTACGGTTCAGGGGGCCTGGGCTACACCTTC. The chain combines TRBV6-5 with TRBJ1-2, with 8 positions matching TRBD1. V shed 2 bases and J 8 bases; nucleotides not matched to a gene: 7. This CDR3 spans 14 amino acids. Germline assignment: CDR1 MNHEY and CDR2 SVGAGI.

The gene calls are TRBV10-3 and TRBJ1-3; D not certain. From germline, CDR1 is ENHRY and CDR2 SYGVKD. The V and J ends lost 4 bases and 0 bases respectively, with 7 bases between them. The CDR3 consists of 14 residues. The CDR3 DNA reads TGTGCCATCAGTGGCTTGTACTCTGGAAACACCATATATTTT. This encodes CAISGLYSGNTIYF.

The genes are TRBV5-1 and TRBJ2-1; 9 nucleotides agree with TRBD2. The CDR3 runs 17 residues. J gave up 3 bases and V 4 bases, and 11 bases lay outside the gene matches. CDR1 is SGHRS and CDR2 is YFSETQ in the germline V gene. CDR3 coding DNA: TGCGCCAGCAGCGCAGAATTTAGCGGGAGAGGCTACAATGAGCAGTTCTTC. It codes for CASSAEFSGRGYNEQFF.

The chain is built from TRBV21-1 and TRBJ2-7; the table's D call TRBD1 went unverified against the DNA. TRBV21-1 is a documented pseudogene. CDR3 length: 16 residues. CDR3 sequence: CASRTEGAESSYEQYF. The CDR3 bases are TGTGCCAGCAGAACCGAAGGGGCGGAGAGCTCCTACGAGCAGTACTTC.

The chain employs TRBV27 and TRBJ1-1; unclear D gene. This CDR3 contains 16 residues. V was clipped by 6 bases and J by 1 base, with 18 bases between them. CDR1 and CDR2 from the germline V gene are MNHEY and SMNVEV (reference sequence). CDR3 loop: CASRKLAWPGNTEAFF. Written as DNA, the CDR3 is TGTGCCAGCAGGAAGTTGGCTTGGCCAGGGAACACTGAAGCTTTCTTT.

J is TRBJ2-7 and V is TRBV19, with D perhaps TRBD1 (6 bases). There are 15 residues in the CDR3. V shed 5 bases and J shed 2 bases, with 16 bases lying between them. Germline V gene lookup returns CDR1 LNHDA and CDR2 SQIVND (reference sequence). The CDR3 spells CASSLGQLSTYEQYF. The CDR3 DNA reads TGTGCCAGTAGTCTCGGACAGTTGTCGACCTACGAGCAGTACTTC.

The V gene is TRBV6-5, the J gene TRBJ1-2; TRBD1 matches 11 bases. V lost 6 bases, J lost 4 bases, and 4 bases stayed unmatched. Germline CDR1 reads MNHEY; CDR2 reads SVGAGI. The CDR3 sequence is 14 residues long. The CDR3 DNA is TGTGCCAGCAGCTGGGACAGGGGGTCCTATGGCTACACCTTC. It yields the protein CASSWDRGSYGYTF.

The J gene is TRBJ2-7, the V gene TRBV27; 9 nucleotides align to TRBD1. This CDR3 comprises 16 residues. With V trimmed by 1 base and J by 2 bases, 6 bases remained unmatched. Germline V gene data show CDR1 as MNHEY and CDR2 as SMNVEV (reference sequence). CDR3 region: CASSLFWDRAPYEQYF. DNA of the CDR3: TGTGCCAGCAGTTTATTTTGGGACAGGGCCCCCTACGAGCAGTACTTC.

As DNA, the CDR3 is TGTGCCAGCAGTCGCCAGGAGTCTAGGGATGAGCAGTTCTTC. It translates to CASSRQESRDEQFF. The rearrangement links TRBV6-5 to TRBJ2-1; D remains unclear. Trimming removed 5 bases from V and 8 bases from J, with 16 bases in between. The germline V gene encodes CDR1 MNHEY and CDR2 SVGAGI. The CDR3 consists of 14 residues.

CDR3 loop: CASSIDRGNNEQFF. The CDR3 nucleotides are TGTGCCAGTAGTATAGATAGGGGAAACAATGAGCAGTTCTTC. This sequence joins TRBV19 and TRBJ2-1; a possible D gene is TRBD1 (5 bases). V was pared by 0 bases and J by 5 bases, with 8 bases between. This CDR3 has 14 amino acids. Germline lookup yields CDR1 LNHDA and CDR2 SQIVND (reference sequence).

This clone was detected only once. This sequence joins TRBV5-4 and TRBJ1-1, with D uncertain. This CDR3 contains 12 residues. Per germline, CDR1 SGHNT and CDR2 YYREEE (reference sequence). The V gene lost 2 bases and the J gene lost 7 bases, with 9 bases spanning the gap. CDR3 in DNA: TGTGCCAGCAGCTTCGACGGGGTTGAAGCTTTCTTT. This sequence encodes CASSFDGVEAFF.

The chain combines TRBV19 with TRBJ2-2; TRBD2 is a possible D gene (7 bases). V lost 5 bases and J lost 4, with 17 bases in between. This CDR3 is built from 16 residues. Germline V gene data show CDR1 as LNHDA and CDR2 as SQIVND (reference sequence). In nucleotides, the CDR3 is TGTGCCAGTAGTCCCTCTGGGGGGGCTGGCACCGGGGAGCTGTTTTTT. Its translation is CASSPSGGAGTGELFF.

The chain combines TRBV2 with TRBJ2-3; TRBD1 matches at 8 bases. The CDR3 spans 17 residues. The germline gives CDR1 SNHLY, CDR2 FYNNEI. V shed 5 bases, J shed 0 bases, and the junction held 10 bases outside the gene matches. The CDR3 bases are TGTGCCAGCAGTACTACCGGGACAGGTTATAGCACAGATACGCAGTATTTT. Its translation is CASSTTGTGYSTDTQYF.